What follows is one T cell receptor (beta chain) and its context. Its antigen is not identified. Authors' analysis steps: There were no quality scores in the junction-only immunoSEQ sequences, so filtering differed. Profiled with immunoSEQ multiplex PCR; TCRdb holds only in-frame clones, not every one. V and J calls and clone size follow that table, whereas D and trimming were derived from the DNA. The repertoire has 1.6 million or so clones, around 98.5% of them found once; the top ten carry over 0.3%. This entry is derived from a study of shared clonotypes between healthy human individuals. Study background: With ages of 18 to 49, the donors were two women and three men.

Study conclusions and caveats: Between a few donors, naive CD4 clonotypes were shared at a level of about 5%. Across subsets, estimated richness was generally greater for naive than for memory populations.

This CDR3 region has 17 residues. The germline V gene encodes CDR1 KGHSH and CDR2 LQKENI. The V end lost 3 bases, the J end lost 3 bases, and 19 bases lay between the germline ends. The rearrangement links TRBV18 to TRBJ2-3; D may be TRBD1 (6 bases). This receptor was obtained from a man aged 25 to 40 in good health. Sequenced input: naive CD4+ T cells sorted from blood. Regarding subset: CD45RA+ positively selected. As DNA, the CDR3 is TGTGCCAGCTCACCGACAGTCGACAGGATCAGTACAGATACGCAGTATTTT. It specifies CASSPTVDRISTDTQYF. Together with reference TRBV18 and TRBJ2-3, the CDR3 gives the full variable domain: NAGVMQNPRHLVRRRGQEARLRCSPMKGHSHVYWYRQLPEEGLKFMVYLQKENIIDESGMPKERFSAEFPKEGPSILRIQQVVRGDSAAYFCASSPTVDRISTDTQYFGPGTRLTVL.